Below are 10 T cell receptor beta chains sequenced from a single sample in a study of Ad26.COV2.S vaccination and SARS-CoV-2 variants. Described treatment: approximately 18 received Ad26.COV2.S at low or high dose, single or two shots; about 5 received placebo; per-sample allocation not given. Sampling occurred on day 63 after the first vaccine or placebo injection. Clones were read by immunoSEQ multiplex PCR, and TCRdb kept only the in-frame ones, dropping some. The sample holds about 400,000 clones, around 93% seen once. The source material was peripheral blood, sampled in a trial of Ad26.COV2.S vaccine versus placebo. These TCRs come from a person aged 18 to 65 who received the Ad26.COV2.S COVID-19 vaccine or a placebo.

The chain carries TRBV5-5 and TRBJ1-5; D might be TRBD1 (6 bases). CDR3 size: 15 residues. CDR1 and CDR2 (germline): SGHKS, YYEKEE (reference sequence). V was trimmed by 4 bases and J by 7 bases, leaving 18 bases between them. Here the CDR3 reads CASSTGSGSGQPQHF. The CDR3 nucleotides read TGTGCCAGCAGCACAGGGTCCGGGTCGGGGCAGCCCCAGCATTTT.

The chain is built from TRBV12-3 or TRBV12-4 and TRBJ1-2, with D uncertain. V was shortened by 7 bases and J by 4 bases, with 13 bases between the two germline ends. The length of the CDR3 is 13 residues. The DNA of the CDR3 is TGTGCCAGCACCGCGACCGCCTCCTATGGCTACACCTTC. Protein sequence: CASTATASYGYTF.

V is TRBV5-1 and J is TRBJ1-4, with a tentative D call TRBD1 (5 bases). Germline loops: CDR1 SGHRS, CDR2 YFSETQ. This CDR3 comprises 16 residues. V was shortened by 2 bases and J by 5 bases, with 16 bases between the two germline ends. The CDR3 sequence: CASSFSPRDGNEKLFF. CDR3 DNA sequence: TGCGCCAGCAGCTTTTCGCCCCGGGACGGAAATGAAAAACTGTTTTTT.

This clone was recorded once. CDR3 amino acids: CASRYTGALSYEQYF. The CDR3 region has the DNA TGTGCCAGCAGGTACACAGGGGCCCTCTCCTACGAGCAGTACTTC. V and J are TRBV6-6 and TRBJ2-7; 7 nucleotides match TRBD1. This CDR3 has 15 amino acids. CDR1 MNHNY and CDR2 SVGAGI come from the germline V gene (reference sequence). The J segment lost 0 bases and the V segment lost 6 bases, leaving 8 bases of the junction unmatched.

This clone was found a few times. The rearrangement joins TRBV6-5 to TRBJ2-5; 7 bases map to TRBD2. Germline loops: CDR1 MNHEY, CDR2 SVGAGI. Losses at the gene ends were 6 bases for V and 5 bases for J; bases not matched to a gene: 6. This CDR3 spans 13 amino acids. The CDR3 reads CASRGRGGETQYF. CDR3 coding DNA: TGTGCCAGCAGGGGGAGGGGAGGGGAGACCCAGTACTTC.

The chain uses TRBV10-3 and TRBJ1-3; D uncertain. This CDR3 region has 13 residues. From germline, CDR1 is ENHRY and CDR2 SYGVKD. With 0 bases removed from V and 5 bases from J, the gap between germline ends came to 5 bases. CDR3 nucleotides: TGTGCCATCAGTGAGTCGATACGAAACACCATATATTTT. This codes for CAISESIRNTIYF.

The rearrangement uses TRBV6-2 or TRBV6-3 and TRBJ2-5, with TRBD1 matching 9 bases. Losses at the gene ends were 6 bases for V and 2 bases for J; bases not matched to a gene: 7. Germline V CDR1 and CDR2: MNHEY, SVGEGT. The CDR3 is made up of 15 amino acids. The CDR3 reads CASSPGQGRQETQYF. The CDR3 DNA reads as TGTGCCAGCAGCCCGGGACAGGGAAGGCAAGAGACCCAGTACTTC.

The chain is built from TRBV9 and TRBJ2-2, with TRBD2 identical over 8 bases. V was pared by 3 bases and J by 4 bases, with 5 bases of the junction left unmatched. The CDR3 loop spans 15 amino acids. Germline lookup yields CDR1 SGDLS and CDR2 YYNGEE. The CDR3 DNA sequence: TGTGCCAGCAGCGGGGGACTAGGGGGCACCGGGGAGCTGTTTTTT. Its translation is CASSGGLGGTGELFF.

This chain links TRBV30 with TRBJ1-6; D uncertain. Trimming shortened V by 0 bases and J by 8 bases, and 14 bases separated the two germline ends. The CDR3 is 15 residues long. In germline, CDR1 is GTSNPN, CDR2 SVGIG (reference sequence). CDR3 coding DNA: TGTGCCTGGAGTGTAAATCTAGGAGGAGATTCACCCCTCCACTTT. Its translation is CAWSVNLGGDSPLHF.

The rearrangement links TRBV5-4 to TRBJ1-2; D is perhaps TRBD1 (6 bases). The V end lost 4 bases, the J end lost 6 bases, and 16 bases lay between the germline ends. The germline V gene has CDR1 SGHNT and CDR2 YYREEE (reference sequence). This CDR3 has 14 residues. The CDR3 sequence is CASSLIWGPDGYTF. The DNA for the CDR3 is TGTGCCAGCAGCCTCATCTGGGGGCCCGATGGCTACACCTTC.